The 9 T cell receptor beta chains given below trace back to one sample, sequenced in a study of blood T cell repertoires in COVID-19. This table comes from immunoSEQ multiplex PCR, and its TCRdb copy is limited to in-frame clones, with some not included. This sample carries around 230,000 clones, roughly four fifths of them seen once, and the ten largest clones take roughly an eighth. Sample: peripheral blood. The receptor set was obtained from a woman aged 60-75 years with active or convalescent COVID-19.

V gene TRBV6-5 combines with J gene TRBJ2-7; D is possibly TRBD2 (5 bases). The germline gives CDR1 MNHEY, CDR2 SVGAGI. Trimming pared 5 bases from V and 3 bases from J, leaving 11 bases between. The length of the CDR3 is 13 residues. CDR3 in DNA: TGTGCCAGCAGTCGCGGGCCGATCTACGAGCAGTACTTC. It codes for CASSRGPIYEQYF.

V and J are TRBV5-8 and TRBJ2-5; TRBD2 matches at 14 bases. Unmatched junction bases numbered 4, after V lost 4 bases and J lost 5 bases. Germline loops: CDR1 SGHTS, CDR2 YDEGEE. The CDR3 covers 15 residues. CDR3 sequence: CASSRTSGRWETQYF. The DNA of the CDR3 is TGTGCCAGCAGCCGGACTAGCGGGAGGTGGGAGACCCAGTACTTC. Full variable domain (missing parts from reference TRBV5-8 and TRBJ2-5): EAGVTQSPTHLIKTRGQQATLRCSPISGHTSVYWYQQALGLGLQFLLWYDEGEERNRGNFPPRFSGRQFPNYSSELNVNALELEDSALYLCASSRTSGRWETQYFGPGTRLLVL.

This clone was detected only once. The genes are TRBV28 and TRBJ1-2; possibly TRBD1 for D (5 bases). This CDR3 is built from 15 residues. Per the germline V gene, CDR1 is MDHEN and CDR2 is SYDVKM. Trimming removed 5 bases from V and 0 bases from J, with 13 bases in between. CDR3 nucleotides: TGTGCCAGCAGTCTCCTACAGGAATCTAACTATGGCTACACCTTC. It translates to CASSLLQESNYGYTF.

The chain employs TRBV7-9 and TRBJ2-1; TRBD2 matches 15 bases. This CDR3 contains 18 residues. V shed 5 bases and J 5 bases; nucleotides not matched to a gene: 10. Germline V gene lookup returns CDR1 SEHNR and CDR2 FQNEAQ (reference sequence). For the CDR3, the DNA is TGTGCCAGCAGCCCGGGGACTAGCGGGGGGCTTTTTAACAATGAGCAGTTCTTC. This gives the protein CASSPGTSGGLFNNEQFF.

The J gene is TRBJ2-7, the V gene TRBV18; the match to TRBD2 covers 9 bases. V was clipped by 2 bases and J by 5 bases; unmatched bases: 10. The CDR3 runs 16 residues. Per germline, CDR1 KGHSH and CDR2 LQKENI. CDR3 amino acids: CASSPGRAGGRDEQYF. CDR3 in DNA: TGTGCCAGCTCACCAGGAAGGGCGGGGGGGCGAGACGAGCAGTACTTC.

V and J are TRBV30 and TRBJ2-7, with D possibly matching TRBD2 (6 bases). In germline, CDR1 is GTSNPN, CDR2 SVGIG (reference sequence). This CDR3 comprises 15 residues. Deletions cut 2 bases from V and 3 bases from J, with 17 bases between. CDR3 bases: TGTGCCTGGAGTCGGGGGTTAGACCCCCTCTACGAGCAGTACTTC. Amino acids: CAWSRGLDPLYEQYF.

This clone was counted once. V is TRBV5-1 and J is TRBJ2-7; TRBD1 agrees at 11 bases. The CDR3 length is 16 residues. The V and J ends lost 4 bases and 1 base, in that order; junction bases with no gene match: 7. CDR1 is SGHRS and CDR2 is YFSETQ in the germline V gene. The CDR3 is CASSTGRDRGSYEQYF. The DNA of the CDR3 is TGCGCCAGCAGCACAGGCAGGGACAGGGGGTCCTACGAGCAGTACTTC.

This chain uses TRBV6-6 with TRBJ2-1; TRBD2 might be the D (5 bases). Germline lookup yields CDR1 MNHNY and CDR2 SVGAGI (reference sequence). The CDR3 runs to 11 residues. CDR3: CVTGSYNEQFF. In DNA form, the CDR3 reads TGTGTTACGGGATCCTACAATGAGCAGTTCTTC.

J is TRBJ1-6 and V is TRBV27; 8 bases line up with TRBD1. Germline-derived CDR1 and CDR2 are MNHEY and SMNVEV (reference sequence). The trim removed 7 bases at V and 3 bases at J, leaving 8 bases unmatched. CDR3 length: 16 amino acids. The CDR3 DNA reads TGTGCCAGCACCAAGGGCGGACAGGGCTATAATTCACCCCTCCACTTT. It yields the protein CASTKGGQGYNSPLHF.